This passage covers 20 T cell receptor beta chains from one sample sequenced in a study of cytomegalovirus exposure and HLA in healthy donors. The PCR made use of 60 Vbeta and 13 Jbeta primers. Measured with immunoSEQ multiplex PCR; TCRdb has only the in-frame clones, and not every one. Of 200,000 to 300,000 clones in the sample, about 80% were seen once. Material for sequencing was PBMCs. Every receptor here comes from a woman aged 40 to 50 in good health and CMV-seropositive.

This chain uses TRBV6-5 with TRBJ2-7; 9 nucleotides align to TRBD1. V lost 5 bases and J lost 4; bases outside the gene matches: 9. Germline V lookup: CDR1 MNHEY, CDR2 SVGAGI. The CDR3 has 15 amino acids. CDR3 sequence: CASSNPGQGKYEQYF. CDR3 in DNA: TGTGCCAGCAGTAACCCGGGACAGGGTAAATACGAGCAGTACTTC.

The table lists this clone with a count of one. The chain has TRBV29-1 and TRBJ1-3, with 7 positions matching TRBD1. The length of the CDR3 is 14 residues. Germline V gene sequence: CDR1 SQVTM, CDR2 ANQGSEA. J was trimmed by 4 bases and V by 6 bases; bases with no gene match: 9. The CDR3 here is CSVITGAAGNTIYF. The CDR3 DNA sequence: TGCAGCGTGATAACAGGGGCGGCGGGAAACACCATATATTTT.

V gene TRBV5-1 combines with J gene TRBJ2-5, with TRBD2 as a possible D gene (7 bases). V was cut by 5 bases and J by 3 bases, with 11 bases left in between. The CDR3 length is 13 residues. Germline CDR1 and CDR2: SGHRS and YFSETQ. The CDR3 DNA is TGCGCCAGCAGACAAGGGGGGGAAGAGACCCAGTACTTC. Amino acid sequence: CASRQGGEETQYF.

The chain joins TRBV14 to TRBJ2-4; 10 nucleotides line up with TRBD2. Germline V gene lookup returns CDR1 SGHDN and CDR2 FVKESK. J was trimmed by 1 base and V by 4 bases; bases with no gene match: 7. The CDR3 contains 17 residues. Written as DNA, the CDR3 is TGTGCCAGCAGCCGCCGGACTAGCGGCGCGGCCAAAAACATTCAGTACTTC. It encodes CASSRRTSGAAKNIQYF.

The chain couples TRBV18 to TRBJ2-3; 7 bases match TRBD2. The germline gives CDR1 KGHSH, CDR2 LQKENI. Trimming at V came to 5 bases and at J to 0 bases, leaving 8 bases not matched to a gene. This CDR3 has 16 residues. In DNA form, the CDR3 reads TGTGCCAGCTCAATACCTAGCGGACCTAGCACAGATACGCAGTATTTT. Encoded protein: CASSIPSGPSTDTQYF.

The genes are TRBV28 and TRBJ2-7; 8 nucleotides line up with TRBD1. J lost 3 bases, V lost 5 bases, and 6 bases had no gene match. Germline CDR1 is MDHEN and CDR2 is SYDVKM. This CDR3 is built from 14 residues. As DNA, the CDR3 is TGTGCCAGCAGTACCCGGACAGGGCTCTACGAGCAGTACTTC. Translated, it gives CASSTRTGLYEQYF.

V gene TRBV10-3 combines with J gene TRBJ1-4, with D maybe TRBD1 (6 bases). Germline CDR1 reads ENHRY; CDR2 reads SYGVKD. The CDR3 length is 13 residues. V was shortened by 4 bases and J by 8 bases, with 11 bases between the two germline ends. The CDR3 coding sequence is TGTGCCATCAGTGGAGGGGGGGAGGAAAAACTGTTTTTT. Amino acid sequence: CAISGGGEEKLFF.

The chain couples TRBV9 to TRBJ2-1; D unclear. The CDR3 has 16 amino acids. Trimming cost V 0 bases and J 2 bases, with 12 bases left between them. Germline values: CDR1 SGDLS, CDR2 YYNGEE. Here the CDR3 reads CASSVESAATYNEQFF. The CDR3 DNA reads TGTGCCAGCAGCGTAGAAAGCGCGGCTACCTACAATGAGCAGTTCTTC.

The gene calls are TRBV10-3 and TRBJ2-2, with D perhaps TRBD2 (5 bases). Per germline, CDR1 ENHRY and CDR2 SYGVKD. CDR3 length: 16 residues. Trimming took off 2 bases at V and 3 bases at J, with 13 bases between the two ends. CDR3 in DNA: TGTGCCATCAGTGAGCTTGGCGGGTCGGACACCGGGGAGCTGTTTTTT. This codes for CAISELGGSDTGELFF.

This rearrangement joins TRBV4-3 to TRBJ2-1; 9 positions agree with TRBD1. In germline, CDR1 is LGHNA, CDR2 YSLEER. Trimming cost V 1 base and J 6 bases; bases outside gene matches: 7. The CDR3 runs 16 residues. The CDR3 here is CASSQGTGGPSNEQFF. CDR3 sequence (DNA): TGCGCCAGCAGCCAAGGCACAGGGGGCCCTTCCAATGAGCAGTTCTTC.

This chain joins TRBV5-6 and TRBJ2-5, with 7 bases lining up with TRBD2. The DNA end is a closer match to TRBJ2-7, so the J assignment may be wrong. The CDR3 spans 15 residues. CDR1 is SGHDT and CDR2 is YYEEEE in the germline V gene. In DNA form, the CDR3 reads TGTGCCAGCACCCTGGGGGGGTACAGCTCCTACGAGCAGTACTTC. Translation: CASTLGGYSSYEQYF.

The V gene is TRBV5-6, the J gene TRBJ1-1; D might be TRBD1 (6 bases). The length of the CDR3 is 14 residues. The V gene's germline CDR1 is SGHDT and CDR2 YYEEEE. With 2 bases removed from V and 1 base from J, the gap between germline ends came to 9 bases. The CDR3 DNA is TGTGCCAGCAGCTTAGGACAGCCGAACACTGAAGCTTTCTTT. This gives the protein CASSLGQPNTEAFF.

Regarding this clone: At one of its ends the junction is not consistent with the germline gene, which may arise from a read error. This CDR3 reads CAWSSGRQLTF. In DNA, the CDR3 is TGTGCCTGGAGTTCAGGTCGACAGTTGACGTTT. The chain couples TRBV30 to TRBJ1-1, with D tentatively TRBD1 (5 bases). The CDR3 extends over 11 amino acids. Germline V gene sequence: CDR1 GTSNPN, CDR2 SVGIG (reference sequence).

The chain employs TRBV2 and TRBJ2-3, with D unresolved. CDR3 size: 14 residues. Trimming left V 3 bases short and J 0 bases short, with 7 bases between. Germline V gives CDR1 SNHLY, CDR2 FYNNEI. The CDR3 protein is CASSEMTSTDTQYF. CDR3 DNA sequence: TGTGCCAGCAGTGAGATGACTAGCACAGATACGCAGTATTTT.

This clone was counted once. The V gene is TRBV10-2, the J gene TRBJ2-7; 11 bases align to TRBD2. V was clipped by 3 bases and J by 3 bases; unmatched bases: 7. Per the germline V gene, CDR1 is WSHSY and CDR2 is SAAADI. The CDR3 extends over 16 amino acids. The CDR3 sequence: CASSDPSGRQLYEQYF. CDR3 coding DNA: TGCGCCAGCAGTGATCCTAGCGGGAGGCAACTCTACGAGCAGTACTTC.

The chain carries TRBV6-5 and TRBJ1-1; D remains unclear. Trimming removed 0 bases from V and 0 bases from J, with 5 bases in between. There are 14 residues in the CDR3. Germline V gives CDR1 MNHEY, CDR2 SVGAGI. The CDR3 loop reads CASSYSSLNTEAFF. The CDR3 region has the DNA TGTGCCAGCAGTTACTCTTCATTGAACACTGAAGCTTTCTTT.

The V call is TRBV5-6, the J call TRBJ1-3; TRBD1 might be the D (6 bases). CDR1 is SGHDT and CDR2 is YYEEEE in the germline V gene. This CDR3 comprises 13 residues. The ends were cut back, 4 bases at V and 8 bases at J, with 13 bases in the middle. As DNA, the CDR3 is TGTGCCAGCAGCGGCACAGGGATCGACACCATATATTTT. Protein product: CASSGTGIDTIYF.

This clone has more than one count but fewer than ten. The chain carries TRBV7-3 and TRBJ2-3; D possibly corresponds to TRBD1 (5 bases). Between the trimmed V and J ends, which lost 5 bases and 6 bases, there was a span of 15 bases. The CDR3 is 14 amino acids. Germline V lookup: CDR1 SGHTA, CDR2 FQGTGA. The CDR3 region is CASSPRLGLDTQYF. As DNA, the CDR3 is TGTGCCAGCAGCCCACGTTTGGGGCTGGATACGCAGTATTTT.

The chain couples TRBV4-3 to TRBJ2-2; 8 bases agree with TRBD2. Losses at the gene ends were 4 bases for V and 6 bases for J; bases not matched to a gene: 10. From germline, CDR1 is LGHNA and CDR2 YSLEER. CDR3 size: 16 residues. CDR3 DNA sequence: TGCGCCAGCAGCCCCTCTCGGGGGGGGGTGGCCGGGGAGCTGTTTTTT. Residues: CASSPSRGGVAGELFF.

The CDR3 spells CASSPQDNYGYTF. The CDR3 nucleotides are TGTGCCAGCTCACCCCAGGATAACTATGGCTACACCTTC. The chain has TRBV18 and TRBJ1-2; D is uncertain. V lost 3 bases and J lost 1, with 6 bases in between. The germline V gene encodes CDR1 KGHSH and CDR2 LQKENI. The CDR3 length is 13 residues. Full variable domain (remainder filled in from reference TRBV18 and TRBJ1-2): NAGVMQNPRHLVRRRGQEARLRCSPMKGHSHVYWYRQLPEEGLKFMVYLQKENIIDESGMPKERFSAEFPKEGPSILRIQQVVRGDSAAYFCASSPQDNYGYTFGSGTRLTVV.